The subject of this entry is one TCR beta chain. No antigen is known for it. According to the study, genomic DNA was the template for TCR beta VDJ and CDR3 profiling. TCRdb reanalysed the reads using MiXCR and keeps one entry per CDR3 protein. Of about 200,000 distinct CDR3 sequences in the sample, about half were seen once. This specimen comes from a study of CD8+CD57+ T cells in acquired aplastic anemia. Background on the study: CD4+ and CD8+ cells, once sorted, gave DNA averaging roughly 3.2 ug. General observations from the study: Approximately 27 CD8+ CDR3 sequences occurred in both the patients and the controls. A significant difference in CD8+ Simpson's diversity between patients and controls was not found.

Patients included in sequencing had previously demonstrated CD8+CD57+ cell expansion by flow cytometry. Germline V gene lookup returns CDR1 ENHRY and CDR2 SYGVKD. This CDR3 contains 16 residues. V lost 3 bases, J lost 2 bases, and 16 bases lay in between. V is TRBV10-3 and J is TRBJ1-2; D remains ambiguous. The TCR was taken from a human donor with aplastic anemia. The sequenced sample was sorted CD4+, CD8+, or CD8+CD57+ T cells (not recorded which) from PBMCs. The CDR3 spells CAISDLVGQENYGYTF. CDR3 nucleotides: TGTGCCATCAGTGATCTGGTAGGGCAGGAGAACTATGGCTACACCTTC.